This T cell receptor beta chain originates from a study of blood T cell repertoires in COVID-19. Overall study context: Acute-phase and convalescent COVID-19 samples originated in the United States, Italy and Spain. PBMCs, B-cell-depleted T cells, or T cells were the source of the cDNA or gDNA that made up the material.

In the source study's methods: Amplified reference gene primers provided the basis for estimating nucleated cell counts. The protocol was immunoSEQ multiplex PCR, while the TCRdb copy is restricted to in-frame clones and leaves out a portion. D and trimming were read from the DNA, whereas the V and J calls and clone size are those reported in that table. The profile shows over 20,000 clones, about nine tenths of them singletons. This clone was found a few times. CDR1 is SNHLY, CDR2 FYNNEI, per germline. V lost 8 bases to trimming and J lost 8 bases, with 15 bases between them. The CDR3 covers 13 residues.

The receptor comes from a man between 65 and 85 years old with acute or convalescent COVID-19. The sequenced material came from peripheral blood. This chain joins TRBV2 and TRBJ1-4; D is unclear. CDR3 sequence reads: CASATIRGEKLFF. The CDR3 nucleotides read TGTGCCAGCGCGACTATCCGGGGAGAAAAACTGTTTTTT.